What follows are 9 T cell receptor beta chains derived from one specimen sequenced in a study of shared clonotypes between healthy human individuals. Sequencing was performed with immunoSEQ multiplex PCR; in TCRdb, only in-frame clones are kept and a portion is missing. The sample lists 950,000 to 1,100,000 clones, under 80% occurring once. The sequenced material came from memory CD4+ T cells sorted from blood. The subset here: CD45RA-negative fraction. The receptors shown here come from a man aged 18 to 35 in good health.

The rearrangement uses TRBV5-1 and TRBJ2-2, with 7 bases aligning to TRBD2. CDR3 size: 15 residues. Germline CDR1 is SGHRS and CDR2 is YFSETQ. The V gene end was trimmed by 0 bases and the J gene end by 7 bases; junction bases not matched to a gene: 6. The CDR3 protein is CASSLDPGRGGELFF. The CDR3 DNA reads TGCGCCAGCAGCTTGGACCCAGGGAGGGGCGGGGAGCTGTTTTTT.

J is TRBJ1-6 and V is TRBV5-6, with D unclear. Germline CDR1 and CDR2: SGHDT and YYEEEE. The CDR3 has 13 amino acids. Deletions cut 1 base from V and 5 bases from J, with 4 bases between. In nucleotides, the CDR3 is TGTGCCAGCAGCTTGACAAATAATTCACCCCTCCACTTT. This codes for CASSLTNNSPLHF.

Concerning this clone itself: Other nucleotide sequences in the sample specify the same CDR3. This chain uses TRBV6-6 with TRBJ1-2, with D unresolved. Trimming removed 2 bases from V and 4 bases from J, with 5 bases in between. Germline CDR1 is MNHNY and CDR2 is SVGAGI (reference sequence). The CDR3 sequence is 12 residues long. This CDR3 reads CASSYRSYGYTF. For the CDR3, the DNA is TGTGCCAGCAGTTACCGCTCCTATGGCTACACCTTC.

The chain combines TRBV4-1 with TRBJ2-5; possibly TRBD2 for D (7 bases). The CDR3 runs 17 residues. CDR1 MGHRA and CDR2 YSYEKL come from the germline V gene. The V end lost 3 bases, the J end lost 9 bases, and 26 bases lay between the germline ends. The CDR3 nucleotides read TGCGCCAGCAGCCACTTACTCGATCTAGCGCGAGGGGGGGCCCAGTACTTC. It translates to CASSHLLDLARGGAQYF.

The chain is built from TRBV5-1 and TRBJ2-5; TRBD2 agrees at 8 bases. J lost 5 bases, V lost 2 bases, and 5 bases had no gene match. The CDR3 sequence is 14 residues long. Germline V CDR1 and CDR2: SGHRS, YFSETQ. The CDR3 spells CASSLAGVRETQYF. The CDR3 DNA is TGCGCCAGCAGCTTAGCGGGAGTTAGGGAGACCCAGTACTTC.

The chain joins TRBV27 to TRBJ2-5; possibly TRBD2 for D (7 bases). Germline V lookup: CDR1 MNHEY, CDR2 SMNVEV (reference sequence). With 3 bases removed from V and 5 bases from J, the gap between germline ends came to 16 bases. The length of the CDR3 is 15 residues. The CDR3 nucleotides read TGTGCCAGCAGTTTGTGGGGGGGCACGGCCGAGACCCAGTACTTC. It specifies CASSLWGGTAETQYF.

This chain uses TRBV7-9 with TRBJ2-7, with TRBD1 identical over 9 bases. The CDR3 length is 16 residues. V shed 2 bases and J 4 bases; nucleotides not matched to a gene: 9. Germline CDR1 SEHNR, CDR2 FQNEAQ (reference sequence). The CDR3 DNA follows: TGTGCCAGCAGCTTAAAACCAACAGGGGGCTCTTACGAGCAGTACTTC. It is translated as CASSLKPTGGSYEQYF.

V is TRBV11-3 and J is TRBJ2-7, with TRBD1 as a possible D gene (6 bases). Germline loops: CDR1 SGHNT, CDR2 YENEEA. The CDR3 covers 16 residues. The V end was cut by 1 base, the J end by 2 bases, with 15 bases between. The CDR3 protein is CASSLVAGAPAYEQYF. CDR3 nucleotides: TGTGCCAGCAGCTTAGTGGCAGGGGCCCCGGCCTACGAGCAGTACTTC.

The CDR3 spells CASSQKRSTYNEQFF. CDR3 sequence (DNA): TGTGCCAGCAGCCAAAAGCGGTCCACCTACAATGAGCAGTTCTTC. The rearrangement joins TRBV4-2 to TRBJ2-1; D may be TRBD2 (5 bases). The length of the CDR3 is 15 residues. Germline V gives CDR1 LGHNA, CDR2 YNFKEQ. Trimming cost V 2 bases and J 2 bases, with 10 bases left between them.